This record covers a single T cell receptor (beta chain). Its antigen is unidentified. V lost 5 bases and J lost 7, with 15 bases in between. This CDR3 has 13 residues. Germline V CDR1 and CDR2: MDHEN, SYDVKM. This entry comes from a study of shared clonotypes between healthy human individuals. Study-wide results and caveats: Naive subsets generally had larger estimated richness than memory subsets. For naive CD4 cells, roughly 5% of clonotypes were shared across a handful of donors. Incompleteness in sorted-subset sequencing, despite large depth, was shown by rarefaction.

The data were produced by immunoSEQ multiplex PCR, yet TCRdb's version contains in-frame clones alone and is incomplete. The sample includes some 600,000 clones, roughly 96% of them seen just once. CD45RO-negative cells were positively selected for CCR7, leaving out terminally differentiated effector memory CD45RA+ cells. The sequence derives from a woman between 25 and 40 years old in good health. J is TRBJ2-7 and V is TRBV28; tentatively, D is TRBD1 (7 bases). What was sequenced was naive CD8+ T cells sorted from blood. CDR3 loop: CASSRGQAGEQYF. The DNA for the CDR3 is TGTGCCAGCAGTCGCGGACAGGCGGGGGAGCAGTACTTC.